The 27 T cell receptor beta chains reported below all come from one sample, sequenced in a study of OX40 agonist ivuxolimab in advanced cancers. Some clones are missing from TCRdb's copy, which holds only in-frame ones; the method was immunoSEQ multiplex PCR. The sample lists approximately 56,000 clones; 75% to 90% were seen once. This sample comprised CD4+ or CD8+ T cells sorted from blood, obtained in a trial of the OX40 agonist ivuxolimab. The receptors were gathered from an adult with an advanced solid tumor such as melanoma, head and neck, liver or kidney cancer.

The CDR3 DNA reads TGTGCCAGCTCACCGAACTCGGGACAGAACTATGGCTACACCTTC. Its protein is CASSPNSGQNYGYTF. The chain carries TRBV18 and TRBJ1-2; 7 nucleotides agree with TRBD1. V lost 3 bases to trimming and J lost 2 bases; unmatched junction nucleotides: 6. Germline V lookup: CDR1 KGHSH, CDR2 LQKENI. The CDR3 loop spans 15 amino acids.

For the CDR3, the DNA is TGTGCCAGCAGTTTGCGGCACTTAAACACAGATACGCAGTATTTT. Protein sequence: CASSLRHLNTDTQYF. J is TRBJ2-3 and V is TRBV28; no firm D call. V was shortened by 3 bases and J by 2 bases, with 12 bases between the two germline ends. The V gene's germline CDR1 is MDHEN and CDR2 SYDVKM. The CDR3 has 15 amino acids.

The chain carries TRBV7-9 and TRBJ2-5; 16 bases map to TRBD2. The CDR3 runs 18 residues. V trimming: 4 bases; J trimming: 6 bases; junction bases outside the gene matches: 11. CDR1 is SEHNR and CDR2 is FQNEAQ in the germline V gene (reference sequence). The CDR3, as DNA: TGTGCCAGCAGCTCCCCCGGGACTAGCGGGGGGGCCGATAAGACCCAGTACTTC. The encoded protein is CASSSPGTSGGADKTQYF.

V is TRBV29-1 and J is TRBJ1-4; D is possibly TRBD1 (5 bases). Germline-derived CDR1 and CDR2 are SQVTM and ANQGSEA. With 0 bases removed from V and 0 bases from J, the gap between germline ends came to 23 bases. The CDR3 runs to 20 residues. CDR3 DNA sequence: TGCAGCGTTGAAGATAGGGGAAGGAGACGGAGATCTTCAACTAATGAAAAACTGTTTTTT. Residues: CSVEDRGRRRRSSTNEKLFF.

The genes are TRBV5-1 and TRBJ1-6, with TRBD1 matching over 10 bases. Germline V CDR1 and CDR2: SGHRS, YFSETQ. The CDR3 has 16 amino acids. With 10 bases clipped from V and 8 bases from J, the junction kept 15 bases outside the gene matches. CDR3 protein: CASSQPGQGIYSPLHF. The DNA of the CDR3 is TGCGCCTCCTCCCAGCCGGGACAGGGGATTTATTCACCCCTCCACTTT.

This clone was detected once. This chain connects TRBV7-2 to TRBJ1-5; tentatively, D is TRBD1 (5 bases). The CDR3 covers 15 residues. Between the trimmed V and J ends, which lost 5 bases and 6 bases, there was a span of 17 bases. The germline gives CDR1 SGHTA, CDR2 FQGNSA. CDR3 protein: CASSRWMGLGQPQHF. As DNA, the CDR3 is TGTGCCAGCAGCCGATGGATGGGGCTTGGTCAGCCCCAGCATTTT.

The CDR3 sequence: CASSSPGQGINEQYF. DNA of the CDR3: TGTGCCAGCAGCTCTCCGGGACAGGGTATAAACGAGCAGTACTTC. The V call is TRBV5-4, the J call TRBJ2-7, with TRBD1 matching over 9 bases. Germline loops: CDR1 SGHNT, CDR2 YYREEE (reference sequence). This CDR3 region has 15 residues. The ends lost 3 bases at V and 5 bases at J; junction bases unmatched: 9. Full variable domain (outside the CDR3, taken from reference TRBV5-4 and TRBJ2-7): ETGVTQSPTHLIKTRGQQVTLRCSSQSGHNTVSWYQQALGQGPQFIFQYYREEENGRGNFPPRFSGLQFPNYSSELNVNALELDDSALYLCASSSPGQGINEQYFGPGTRLTVT.

The CDR3 reads CASTNILAGGTDTQYF. The CDR3 nucleotides read TGTGCCAGTACCAACATACTAGCGGGGGGCACAGATACGCAGTATTTT. The chain is built from TRBV19 and TRBJ2-3; 11 bases fit TRBD2. The CDR3 runs to 16 residues. V lost 7 bases, J lost 1 base, and 7 bases stayed unmatched. Germline CDR1 and CDR2: LNHDA and SQIVND (reference sequence).

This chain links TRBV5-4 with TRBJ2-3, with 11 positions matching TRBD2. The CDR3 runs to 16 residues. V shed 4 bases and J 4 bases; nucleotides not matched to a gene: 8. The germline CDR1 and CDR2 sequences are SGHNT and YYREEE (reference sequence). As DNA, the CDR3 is TGTGCCAGCAGCCTTAAGCTAGCGGGGGGATCAGATACGCAGTATTTT. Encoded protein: CASSLKLAGGSDTQYF.

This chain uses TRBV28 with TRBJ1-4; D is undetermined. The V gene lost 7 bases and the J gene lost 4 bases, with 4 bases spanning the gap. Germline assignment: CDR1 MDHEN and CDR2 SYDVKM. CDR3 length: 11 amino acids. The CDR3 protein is CASNLNEKLFF. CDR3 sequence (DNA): TGTGCCAGCAACCTTAATGAAAAACTGTTTTTT. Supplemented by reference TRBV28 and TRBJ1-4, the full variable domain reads DVKVTQSSRYLVKRTGEKVFLECVQDMDHENMFWYRQDPGLGLRLIYFSYDVKMKEKGDIPEGYSVSREKKERFSLILESASTNQTSMYLCASNLNEKLFFGSGTQLSVL.

The CDR3 loop is CASSLAVGGRETQYF. CDR3 nucleotide sequence: TGCGCCAGCAGCTTGGCCGTAGGGGGTAGAGAGACCCAGTACTTC. This chain links TRBV5-1 with TRBJ2-5; D possibly corresponds to TRBD1 (6 bases). Germline V CDR1 and CDR2: SGHRS, YFSETQ. The germline V and J ends were trimmed by 0 bases and 4 bases, with 13 bases remaining between them. This CDR3 is 15 amino acids long.

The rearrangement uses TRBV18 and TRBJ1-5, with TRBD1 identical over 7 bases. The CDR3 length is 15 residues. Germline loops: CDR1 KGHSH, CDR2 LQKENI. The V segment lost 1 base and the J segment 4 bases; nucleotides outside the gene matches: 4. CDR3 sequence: CASSPLPGGNQPQHF. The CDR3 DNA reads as TGTGCCAGCTCACCACTGCCAGGGGGTAATCAGCCCCAGCATTTT.

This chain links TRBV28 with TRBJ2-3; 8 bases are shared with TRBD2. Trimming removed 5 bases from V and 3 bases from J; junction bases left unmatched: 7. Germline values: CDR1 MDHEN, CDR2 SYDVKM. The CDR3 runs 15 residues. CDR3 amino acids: CASSEPGLVTDTQYF. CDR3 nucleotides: TGTGCCAGCAGTGAACCGGGACTAGTTACAGATACGCAGTATTTT.

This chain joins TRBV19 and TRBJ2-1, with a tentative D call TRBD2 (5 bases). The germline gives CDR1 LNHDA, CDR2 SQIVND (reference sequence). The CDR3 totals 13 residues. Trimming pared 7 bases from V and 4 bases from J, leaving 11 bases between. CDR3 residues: CASTDWDYNEQFF. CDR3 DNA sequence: TGTGCCAGTACGGACTGGGATTACAATGAGCAGTTCTTC.

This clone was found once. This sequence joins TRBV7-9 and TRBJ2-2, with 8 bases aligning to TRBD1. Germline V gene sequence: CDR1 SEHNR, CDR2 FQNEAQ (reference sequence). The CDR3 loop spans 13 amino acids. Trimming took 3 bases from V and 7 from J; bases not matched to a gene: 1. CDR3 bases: TGTGCCAGCAGCTTGACAGGGGTCGGGGAGCTGTTTTTT. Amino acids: CASSLTGVGELFF.

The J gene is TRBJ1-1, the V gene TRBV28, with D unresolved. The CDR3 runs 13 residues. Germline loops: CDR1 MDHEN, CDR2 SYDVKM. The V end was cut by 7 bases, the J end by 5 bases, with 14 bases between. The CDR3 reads CASISPLRTEAFF. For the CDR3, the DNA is TGTGCCAGCATTTCGCCTCTTCGGACTGAAGCTTTCTTT.

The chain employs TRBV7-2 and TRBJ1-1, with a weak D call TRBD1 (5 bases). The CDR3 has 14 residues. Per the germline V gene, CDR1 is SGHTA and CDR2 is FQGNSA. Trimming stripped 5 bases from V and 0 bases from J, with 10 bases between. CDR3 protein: CASSVGRVNTEAFF. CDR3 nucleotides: TGTGCCAGCAGCGTGGGACGGGTGAACACTGAAGCTTTCTTT.

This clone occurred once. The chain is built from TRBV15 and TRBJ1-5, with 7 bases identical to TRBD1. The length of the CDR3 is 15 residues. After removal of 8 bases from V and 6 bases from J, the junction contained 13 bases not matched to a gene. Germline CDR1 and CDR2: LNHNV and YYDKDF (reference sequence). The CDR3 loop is CATQKKTGLGQPQHF. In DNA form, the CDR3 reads TGTGCCACCCAGAAAAAGACAGGGCTGGGTCAGCCCCAGCATTTT.

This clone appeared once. The CDR3 reads CASSSTGASLHF. The CDR3 DNA follows: TGTGCCAGCAGCTCCACAGGAGCCTCCCTCCACTTT. The chain uses TRBV6-6 and TRBJ1-6; D is perhaps TRBD1 (5 bases). Trimming took off 6 bases at V and 14 bases at J, with 14 bases between the two ends. Germline CDR1 and CDR2: MNHNY and SVGAGI (reference sequence). The CDR3 is 12 residues long.

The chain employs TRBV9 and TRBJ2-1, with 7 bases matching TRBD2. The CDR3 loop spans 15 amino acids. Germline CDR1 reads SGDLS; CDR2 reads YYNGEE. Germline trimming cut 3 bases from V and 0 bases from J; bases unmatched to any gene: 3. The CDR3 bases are TGTGCCAGCAGCGCTAGCGGAAGCTCCTACAATGAGCAGTTCTTC. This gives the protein CASSASGSSYNEQFF.

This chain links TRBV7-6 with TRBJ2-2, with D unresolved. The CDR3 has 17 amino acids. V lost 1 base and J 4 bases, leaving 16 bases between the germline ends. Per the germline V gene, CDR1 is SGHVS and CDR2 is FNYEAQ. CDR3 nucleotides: TGTGCCAGCAGCTTAGTATGGACGGCCCGAGGCACCGGGGAGCTGTTTTTT. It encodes CASSLVWTARGTGELFF. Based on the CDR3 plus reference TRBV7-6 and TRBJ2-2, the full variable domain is GAGVSQSPRYKVTKRGQDVALRCDPISGHVSLYWYRQALGQGPEFLTYFNYEAQQDKSGLPNDRFSAERPEGSISTLTIQRTEQRDSAMYRCASSLVWTARGTGELFFGEGSRLTVL.

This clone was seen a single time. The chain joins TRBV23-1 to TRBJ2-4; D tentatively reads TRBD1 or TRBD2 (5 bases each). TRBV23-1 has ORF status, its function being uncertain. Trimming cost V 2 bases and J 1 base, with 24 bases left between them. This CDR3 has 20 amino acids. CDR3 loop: CASSQSWGNLLTSAKNIQYF. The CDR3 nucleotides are TGCGCCAGCAGTCAAAGTTGGGGGAACCTACTAACATCGGCCAAAAACATTCAGTACTTC.

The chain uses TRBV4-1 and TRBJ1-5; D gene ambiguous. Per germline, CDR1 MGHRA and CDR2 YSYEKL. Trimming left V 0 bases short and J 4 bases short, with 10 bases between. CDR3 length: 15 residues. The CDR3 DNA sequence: TGCGCCAGCAGCCAAGATATTCCTGGTAATCAGCCCCAGCATTTT. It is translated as CASSQDIPGNQPQHF.

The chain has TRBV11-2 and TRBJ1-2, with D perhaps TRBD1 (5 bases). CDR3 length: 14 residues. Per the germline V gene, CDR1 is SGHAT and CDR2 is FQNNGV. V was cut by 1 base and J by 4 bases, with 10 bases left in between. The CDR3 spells CASSLAREGYGYTF. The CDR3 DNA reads TGTGCCAGCAGCTTAGCCAGGGAGGGCTATGGCTACACCTTC. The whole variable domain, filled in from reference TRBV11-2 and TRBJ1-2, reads EAGVAQSPRYKIIEKRQSVAFWCNPISGHATLYWYQQILGQGPKLLIQFQNNGVVDDSQLPKDRFSAERLKGVDSTLKIQPAKLEDSAVYLCASSLAREGYGYTFGSGTRLTVV.

The CDR3 spells CASSLATGDSYEQYV. The CDR3 DNA reads TGTGCCAGCAGCTTGGCAACAGGGGACTCCTACGAGCAGTACGTC. The chain joins TRBV5-6 to TRBJ2-7; TRBD1 matches at 7 bases. The CDR3 is 15 amino acids. Looked up from germline, CDR1 is SGHDT and CDR2 is YYEEEE. The ends lost 0 bases at V and 0 bases at J; junction bases unmatched: 3.

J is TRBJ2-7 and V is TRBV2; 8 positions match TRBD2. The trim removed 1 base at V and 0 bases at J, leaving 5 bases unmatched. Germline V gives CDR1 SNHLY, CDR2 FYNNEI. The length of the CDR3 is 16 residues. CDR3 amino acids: CASSEETGGPSYEQYF. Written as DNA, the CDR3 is TGTGCCAGCAGTGAAGAGACGGGAGGGCCCTCCTACGAGCAGTACTTC.

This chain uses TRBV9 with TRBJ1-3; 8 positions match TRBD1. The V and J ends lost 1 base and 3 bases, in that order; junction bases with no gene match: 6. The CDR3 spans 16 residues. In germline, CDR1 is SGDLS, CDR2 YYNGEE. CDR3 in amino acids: CASSVSQGALGNTIYF. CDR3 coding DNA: TGTGCCAGCAGCGTAAGTCAGGGGGCGCTTGGAAACACCATATATTTT.